Sequencing of this T cell receptor beta chain was carried out in a study of blood T cell repertoires in COVID-19. Overall study: Sample material is recorded as cDNA or gDNA derived from T cells, B-cell-depleted T cells, or PBMCs.

The CDR3 covers 11 residues. Germline V gene data show CDR1 as GTSNPN and CDR2 as SVGIG (reference sequence). Unmatched junction bases numbered 2, after V lost 7 bases and J lost 7 bases. TCRdb's copy holds only in-frame clones and misses some; the assay was immunoSEQ multiplex PCR. Of almost 350,000 clones in the sample, about 90% were seen once. Sequencing used PBMCs or T cells enriched from blood (not recorded which). V usage is TRBV30 and J usage is TRBJ1-2, with TRBD1 matching 11 bases. The receptor was isolated from a woman aged 25 to 39 who had been exposed to COVID-19. CDR3 nucleotides: TGTGCCTTGGGACAGGGGGGTGGCTACACCTTC. Its protein product is CALGQGGGYTF.